What follows are 28 T cell receptor beta chains derived from one specimen sequenced in a study of control samples from healthy donors and cancer patients. Libraries were prepared by immunoSEQ multiplex PCR; TCRdb keeps only in-frame clonotypes and omits some of them. Found here are about 150,000 clones, around 90% of them singletons; the top ten hold over 4.5%. Sequencing was done on a sample of blood. These receptors all come from a man aged 30 to 45 in good health.

The chain's CDR3 is CTSRFDSNNSPLHF. The CDR3 coding sequence is TGCACCAGCAGATTTGACAGCAACAATTCACCCCTCCACTTT. This sequence joins TRBV1 and TRBJ1-6; the table's D call TRBD1 went unverified against the DNA. TRBV1 counts as a pseudogene. The CDR3 is 14 residues long.

The gene calls are TRBV7-2 and TRBJ2-5, with 12 nucleotides matching TRBD1. The CDR3 spans 18 residues. Losses at the gene ends were 1 base for V and 4 bases for J; bases not matched to a gene: 10. Per the germline V gene, CDR1 is SGHTA and CDR2 is FQGNSA. CDR3 loop: CASSLVRGGQGARETQYF. The CDR3 DNA sequence: TGTGCCAGCAGCTTAGTCCGGGGGGGACAGGGGGCCCGAGAGACCCAGTACTTC.

This chain uses TRBV6-5 with TRBJ2-2; D unresolved. Trimming took off 8 bases at V and 7 bases at J, with 8 bases between the two ends. The CDR3 has 11 amino acids. Germline V CDR1 and CDR2: MNHEY, SVGAGI. In DNA form, the CDR3 reads TGTGCCAGCTTCAATGGCGGGGAGCTGTTTTTT. This gives the protein CASFNGGELFF.

The chain has TRBV11-3 and TRBJ2-3; D perhaps matches TRBD2 (6 bases). The CDR3 is 20 residues long. Germline V lookup: CDR1 SGHNT, CDR2 YENEEA. The V end was cut by 2 bases, the J end by 4 bases, with 28 bases between. Here the CDR3 DNA reads TGTGCCAGCAGCTTAAGCCATTGGGAGCGGGTCTCGGGGGACCCAGATACGCAGTATTTT. As protein: CASSLSHWERVSGDPDTQYF.

This chain joins TRBV5-1 and TRBJ2-7; possibly TRBD1 for D (6 bases). The CDR3 is 13 residues long. V was clipped by 6 bases and J by 2 bases, with 12 bases between them. Germline values: CDR1 SGHRS, CDR2 YFSETQ. The CDR3 DNA reads TGCGCCAGCAACCGGGACACCACCTACGAGCAGTACTTC. It encodes CASNRDTTYEQYF.

The V gene is TRBV7-8, the J gene TRBJ2-7, with 13 bases matching TRBD2. The length of the CDR3 is 18 residues. The trim removed 4 bases at V and 3 bases at J, leaving 12 bases unmatched. CDR1 is SGHVS, CDR2 FQNEAQ, per germline. CDR3 bases: TGTGCCAGCAGCTCTTCGCGGGGGACTAGCGGGAACAACTACGAGCAGTACTTC. Protein: CASSSSRGTSGNNYEQYF.

V gene TRBV19 combines with J gene TRBJ2-7; 9 positions agree with TRBD1. This CDR3 comprises 13 residues. Germline V lookup: CDR1 LNHDA, CDR2 SQIVND (reference sequence). The V gene end was trimmed by 5 bases and the J gene end by 8 bases; junction bases not matched to a gene: 7. This CDR3 is CASSLGTGWQQYF. The CDR3 nucleotides read TGTGCCAGTAGTTTAGGGACAGGGTGGCAGCAGTACTTC.

CDR3 region: CASTAGGTGNLYEQYF. CDR3 coding DNA: TGTGCCAGCACGGCGGGGGGCACAGGAAATTTATACGAGCAGTACTTC. The chain carries TRBV28 and TRBJ2-7; 8 positions agree with TRBD2. This CDR3 has 16 residues. Trimming took 7 bases from V and 4 from J; bases not matched to a gene: 15. Germline CDR1 MDHEN, CDR2 SYDVKM. Full variable domain (remainder filled in from reference TRBV28 and TRBJ2-7): DVKVTQSSRYLVKRTGEKVFLECVQDMDHENMFWYRQDPGLGLRLIYFSYDVKMKEKGDIPEGYSVSREKKERFSLILESASTNQTSMYLCASTAGGTGNLYEQYFGPGTRLTVT.

The V and J genes are TRBV25-1 and TRBJ1-5, with TRBD1 matching 7 bases. This CDR3 is built from 13 residues. V shed 4 bases and J 5 bases; nucleotides not matched to a gene: 2. The V gene's germline CDR1 is MGHDK and CDR2 SYGVNS. Here the CDR3 DNA reads TGTGCCAGCAGTGTCGACAGGGATCAGCCCCAGCATTTT. It translates to CASSVDRDQPQHF.

CDR3 amino acids: CASSPPTRGGTDTQYF. The CDR3 DNA is TGTGCCAGCTCACCACCGACCCGGGGGGGCACAGATACGCAGTATTTT. V and J are TRBV18 and TRBJ2-3, with TRBD2 matching 7 bases. Trimming at V came to 0 bases and at J to 1 base, leaving 4 bases not matched to a gene. Germline V gene data show CDR1 as KGHSH and CDR2 as LQKENI. CDR3 length: 16 amino acids.

The chain recombines TRBV5-4 with TRBJ2-5, with D perhaps TRBD2 (6 bases). CDR1 and CDR2 (germline): SGHNT, YYREEE (reference sequence). Trimming left V 4 bases short and J 5 bases short, with 18 bases between. The CDR3 extends over 15 amino acids. CDR3 sequence: CASSLAAGSAETQYF. The CDR3 region has the DNA TGTGCCAGCAGCCTGGCGGCGGGGAGTGCGGAGACCCAGTACTTC.

This clone has a single count. V usage is TRBV29-1 and J usage is TRBJ2-3; 11 positions agree with TRBD2. The trim removed 4 bases at V and 9 bases at J, leaving 6 bases unmatched. The germline CDR1 and CDR2 sequences are SQVTM and ANQGSEA. The CDR3 contains 13 residues. CDR3 sequence (DNA): TGCAGCGTTGTTGGTCTAGCGGGGGGAACGCAGTATTTT. This encodes CSVVGLAGGTQYF.

V is TRBV7-2 and J is TRBJ1-6, with a tentative D call TRBD1 (6 bases). V was pared by 1 base and J by 4 bases, with 14 bases between. This CDR3 region has 17 residues. Germline V gene sequence: CDR1 SGHTA, CDR2 FQGNSA. The DNA of the CDR3 is TGTGCCAGCAGCTTAGTTACAGGGTCCCCGTATAATTCACCCCTCCACTTT. Amino acid sequence: CASSLVTGSPYNSPLHF.

The gene calls are TRBV7-9 and TRBJ2-3, with D perhaps TRBD1 or TRBD2 (6 bases each). Trimming shortened V by 5 bases and J by 4 bases, and 16 bases separated the two germline ends. The CDR3 has 15 residues. Germline CDR1 SEHNR, CDR2 FQNEAQ (reference sequence). The CDR3 reads CASSLSGAKSDTQYF. The DNA of the CDR3 is TGTGCCAGCAGCCTATCGGGGGCAAAATCAGATACGCAGTATTTT.

This sequence joins TRBV6-2 or TRBV6-3 and TRBJ2-7; D is ambiguous. CDR3 length: 15 amino acids. Trimming pared 1 base from V and 2 bases from J, leaving 12 bases between. Per the germline V gene, CDR1 is MNHEY and CDR2 is SVGEGT. CDR3 in DNA: TGTGCCAGCAGTTACTACGACCGAGACGCCTACGAGCAGTACTTC. Amino acids: CASSYYDRDAYEQYF.

The DNA of the CDR3 is TGCAGCGTCCAGAACACGGGGCGACATGAAGCTTTCTTT. It yields the protein CSVQNTGRHEAFF. V gene TRBV29-1 combines with J gene TRBJ1-1; a possible D gene is TRBD1 (5 bases). V lost 6 bases to trimming and J lost 7 bases, with 18 bases between them. Germline V lookup: CDR1 SQVTM, CDR2 ANQGSEA. The CDR3 is 13 residues long.

The V gene is TRBV19, the J gene TRBJ1-5; TRBD1 agrees at 7 bases. The CDR3 extends over 22 amino acids. The germline CDR1 and CDR2 sequences are LNHDA and SQIVND (reference sequence). After removal of 7 bases from V and 0 bases from J, the junction contained 27 bases not matched to a gene. The CDR3: CASNPPPRSGQPDPNSNQPQHF. The CDR3 DNA sequence: TGTGCCAGTAACCCTCCACCGCGGTCGGGACAGCCCGATCCAAATAGCAATCAGCCCCAGCATTTT.

This clone was seen once. The genes are TRBV2 and TRBJ1-1; the D gene is possibly TRBD1 (5 bases). The V end lost 6 bases, the J end lost 4 bases, and 15 bases lay between the germline ends. The CDR3 has 14 amino acids. The germline V gene has CDR1 SNHLY and CDR2 FYNNEI. DNA for the CDR3: TGTGCCAGCAGGGATAATGCGGGGGGCACTGAAGCTTTCTTT. This gives the protein CASRDNAGGTEAFF.

This chain joins TRBV12-3 or TRBV12-4 and TRBJ1-3; possibly TRBD1 for D (5 bases). This CDR3 has 13 residues. V was shortened by 5 bases and J by 2 bases, with 7 bases between the two germline ends. CDR3 amino acids: CASSRGTGNTIYF. The DNA for the CDR3 is TGTGCCAGCAGTCGGGGGACTGGAAACACCATATATTTT.

The V gene is TRBV15, the J gene TRBJ2-1; TRBD2 matches at 12 bases. Trimming cost V 0 bases and J 9 bases; bases outside gene matches: 9. CDR3 length: 17 amino acids. Germline CDR1 and CDR2: LNHNV and YYDKDF (reference sequence). This CDR3 is CATSRDRSSGRAGEQFF. CDR3 DNA: TGTGCCACCAGCAGAGATCGGTCTAGCGGGAGGGCCGGTGAGCAGTTCTTC.

There are a few counts of this clone. V is TRBV6-2 or TRBV6-3 and J is TRBJ2-7; 7 nucleotides align to TRBD2. Germline V CDR1 and CDR2: MNHEY, SVGEGT. The CDR3 has 15 amino acids. With 6 bases clipped from V and 2 bases from J, the junction kept 10 bases outside the gene matches. CDR3 protein: CASSEPGLQPYEQYF. The CDR3, as DNA: TGTGCCAGCAGCGAACCGGGACTACAACCCTACGAGCAGTACTTC.

This clone was seen a single time. CDR3 sequence reads: CASSPWGTSRGADTQYF. The CDR3 bases are TGTGCCAGCAGCCCATGGGGGACTAGCCGAGGAGCAGATACGCAGTATTTT. This chain uses TRBV7-9 with TRBJ2-3, with 9 bases aligning to TRBD2. The CDR3 runs 17 residues. Germline V gene lookup returns CDR1 SEHNR and CDR2 FQNEAQ (reference sequence). J gave up 4 bases and V 5 bases, and 13 bases lay outside the gene matches.

This clone was seen only once. The chain is built from TRBV24-1 and TRBJ2-7; the D gene is possibly TRBD1 (6 bases). Germline assignment: CDR1 KGHDR and CDR2 SFDVKD. V was clipped by 4 bases and J by 5 bases, with 17 bases between them. This CDR3 contains 15 residues. The CDR3, as DNA: TGTGCCACCAGTGACCCCAATACAGGGATCGACGAGCAGTACTTC. Its protein is CATSDPNTGIDEQYF.

V is TRBV10-3 and J is TRBJ2-2; 7 nucleotides align to TRBD2. The CDR3 covers 14 residues. Trimming took 7 bases from V and 1 from J; bases not matched to a gene: 3. Per the germline V gene, CDR1 is ENHRY and CDR2 is SYGVKD. For the CDR3, the DNA is TGTGCCATCAAGGTAGCGGGGAACACCGGGGAGCTGTTTTTT. Protein: CAIKVAGNTGELFF.

The chain is built from TRBV10-3 and TRBJ2-5; D ambiguous. The CDR3 covers 13 residues. CDR1 is ENHRY, CDR2 SYGVKD, per germline. V was clipped by 0 bases and J by 5 bases, with 7 bases between them. The CDR3 sequence: CAISESLSETQYF. CDR3 nucleotides: TGTGCCATCAGTGAGTCACTGTCGGAGACCCAGTACTTC.

The V and J genes are TRBV7-9 and TRBJ2-5; the D gene could be TRBD1 or TRBD2 (7 bases each). Between the trimmed V and J ends, which lost 4 bases and 5 bases, there was a span of 14 bases. The germline V gene encodes CDR1 SEHNR and CDR2 FQNEAQ (reference sequence). The CDR3 is 14 residues long. CDR3 residues: CASSSGGGFETQYF. In DNA, the CDR3 is TGTGCCAGCAGCTCAGGGGGGGGCTTTGAGACCCAGTACTTC.

The sample holds a few counts of this clone. The chain couples TRBV24-1 to TRBJ2-6; the D gene is possibly TRBD1 (6 bases). In germline, CDR1 is KGHDR, CDR2 SFDVKD. The CDR3 totals 19 residues. The V and J ends lost 5 bases and 0 bases respectively, with 19 bases between them. CDR3 residues: CATSAFPLDSNSGANVLTF. The CDR3 region has the DNA TGTGCCACCAGTGCCTTTCCGCTGGACAGTAACTCTGGGGCCAACGTCCTGACTTTC.

The J gene is TRBJ1-6, the V gene TRBV4-3; D is uncertain. Germline V gene sequence: CDR1 LGHNA, CDR2 YSLEER. The CDR3 is made up of 16 amino acids. Trimming took off 1 base at V and 0 bases at J, with 7 bases between the two ends. In nucleotides, the CDR3 is TGCGCCAGCAGCCAAGTCGACAACTCCTATAATTCACCCCTCCACTTT. Residues: CASSQVDNSYNSPLHF.